These 15 T cell receptor beta chains were all obtained from the same sample, sequenced in a study of cytomegalovirus exposure and HLA in healthy donors. PCR was performed using 60 Vbeta and 13 Jbeta primers. The protocol was immunoSEQ multiplex PCR, while the TCRdb copy is restricted to in-frame clones and leaves out a portion. The profile shows approximately 100,000 clones, 65% to 80% of them singletons. Sequencing was done on a sample of PBMCs. Receptors originate from a man in his sixties in good health and CMV-seronegative.

The rearrangement links TRBV30 to TRBJ2-7; possible D gene TRBD2, 6 bases. Germline V gives CDR1 GTSNPN, CDR2 SVGIG (reference sequence). V was pared by 2 bases and J by 0 bases, with 11 bases between. The CDR3 runs to 14 residues. The CDR3 here is CAWSHGGNSYEQYF. The CDR3, as DNA: TGTGCCTGGAGTCACGGAGGGAACTCCTACGAGCAGTACTTC. Using reference TRBV30 and TRBJ2-7 for the parts outside the CDR3, the full variable domain is SQTIHQWPATLVQPVGSPLSLECTVEGTSNPNLYWYRQAAGRGLQLLFYSVGIGQISSEVPQNLSASRPQDRQFILSSKKLLLSDSGFYLCAWSHGGNSYEQYFGPGTRLTVT.

CDR3 nucleotides: TGTGCCAGCAGTTTGGGAGCTGAAGCTTTCTTT. Translated: CASSLGAEAFF. This sequence joins TRBV27 and TRBJ1-1; no clear D. V shed 3 bases and J shed 6 bases, with 5 bases lying between them. This CDR3 region has 11 residues. Germline-derived CDR1 and CDR2 are MNHEY and SMNVEV (reference sequence).

This chain links TRBV11-2 with TRBJ2-5; 7 bases fit TRBD2. Looked up from germline, CDR1 is SGHAT and CDR2 is FQNNGV. Unmatched junction bases numbered 12, after V lost 7 bases and J lost 4 bases. CDR3 size: 15 residues. In DNA form, the CDR3 reads TGTGCCAGCACCGATGACTGGGGGGGTGGAGAGACCCAGTACTTC. Protein sequence: CASTDDWGGGETQYF. Looking up the rest from reference TRBV11-2 and TRBJ2-5 gives the full variable domain: EAGVAQSPRYKIIEKRQSVAFWCNPISGHATLYWYQQILGQGPKLLIQFQNNGVVDDSQLPKDRFSAERLKGVDSTLKIQPAKLEDSAVYLCASTDDWGGGETQYFGPGTRLLVL.

The sample holds a few counts of this clone. This rearrangement joins TRBV7-3 to TRBJ2-1; TRBD2 might be the D (6 bases). V lost 4 bases to trimming and J lost 1 base, with 11 bases between them. This CDR3 contains 15 residues. CDR1 and CDR2 from the germline V gene are SGHTA and FQGTGA. The CDR3 region has the DNA TGTGCCAGCAGCTCCGGGGGACCTTCCTACAATGAGCAGTTCTTC. Protein: CASSSGGPSYNEQFF.

The chain joins TRBV7-2 to TRBJ1-2; D gene uncertain. The CDR3 contains 11 residues. Trimming removed 5 bases at V and 8 bases at J, with 9 bases between. The V gene's germline CDR1 is SGHTA and CDR2 FQGNSA. The CDR3 DNA is TGTGCCAGCAGCCAGTCAATGGGCTACACCTTC. It encodes CASSQSMGYTF.

The chain combines TRBV4-2 with TRBJ2-1, with D possibly being TRBD2 (6 bases). This CDR3 contains 16 residues. The V end was cut by 0 bases, the J end by 1 base, with 10 bases between. Germline V gene lookup returns CDR1 LGHNA and CDR2 YNFKEQ. CDR3 amino acids: CASSQDPRGSYNEQFF. The CDR3 region has the DNA TGTGCCAGCAGCCAAGACCCGCGGGGATCCTACAATGAGCAGTTCTTC.

This clone was seen more than once but under ten times. The chain is built from TRBV15 and TRBJ2-1, with D possibly matching TRBD1 (6 bases). V lost 6 bases and J 0 bases, leaving 12 bases between the germline ends. CDR3 length equals 15 residues. Germline lookup yields CDR1 LNHNV and CDR2 YYDKDF (reference sequence). CDR3 sequence: CATRDSPSSYNEQFF. In DNA form, the CDR3 reads TGTGCCACCAGGGACAGCCCCAGCTCCTACAATGAGCAGTTCTTC.

This rearrangement joins TRBV5-1 to TRBJ1-6; unclear D gene. The V gene's germline CDR1 is SGHRS and CDR2 YFSETQ. This CDR3 is built from 13 residues. Trimming cost V 4 bases and J 8 bases, with 10 bases left between them. DNA for the CDR3: TGCGCCAGCAGCACCGACCGGGATTCACCCCTCCACTTT. This translates into CASSTDRDSPLHF.

This clone was recorded only once. The V and J genes are TRBV25-1 and TRBJ1-3; 12 nucleotides match TRBD1. The CDR3 runs 18 residues. Losses at the gene ends were 7 bases for V and 2 bases for J; bases not matched to a gene: 12. Germline V CDR1 and CDR2: MGHDK, SYGVNS. The CDR3 sequence is CASNRDRGPQYPGNTIYF. CDR3 sequence (DNA): TGTGCCAGCAACCGGGACAGGGGGCCCCAATACCCTGGAAACACCATATATTTT. The full variable domain, with the rest looked up from reference TRBV25-1 and TRBJ1-3, is EADIYQTPRYLVIGTGKKITLECSQTMGHDKMYWYQQDPGMELHLIHYSYGVNSTEKGDLSSESTVSRIRTEHFPLTLESARPSHTSQYLCASNRDRGPQYPGNTIYFGEGSWLTVV.

This chain links TRBV7-2 with TRBJ1-1; D possibly corresponds to TRBD1 (6 bases). CDR3 length: 15 residues. The germline V gene has CDR1 SGHTA and CDR2 FQGNSA. V lost 5 bases and J 4 bases, leaving 17 bases between the germline ends. CDR3 sequence: CASSGWGRVGTEAFF. The DNA of the CDR3 is TGTGCCAGCAGCGGTTGGGGGCGGGTAGGCACTGAAGCTTTCTTT.

The CDR3 DNA sequence: TGTGCCAGCAGTGAAGGACTAGCGGTAGATACGCAGTATTTT. Translation gives CASSEGLAVDTQYF. This rearrangement joins TRBV6-4 to TRBJ2-3; 10 bases line up with TRBD2. V shed 3 bases, J shed 5 bases, and the junction held 2 bases outside the gene matches. Germline V gives CDR1 MRHNA, CDR2 SNTAGT. The CDR3 runs 14 residues.

The chain combines TRBV7-9 with TRBJ1-4; 7 nucleotides agree with TRBD1. V was clipped by 4 bases and J by 5 bases; unmatched bases: 7. The germline V gene has CDR1 SEHNR and CDR2 FQNEAQ (reference sequence). This CDR3 comprises 15 residues. The CDR3 DNA follows: TGTGCCAGCAGCTCCGAGGACAGGTCAAATGAAAAACTGTTTTTT. Translating it yields CASSSEDRSNEKLFF.

The chain carries TRBV5-1 and TRBJ2-1, with TRBD2 identical over 16 bases. The CDR3 has 17 amino acids. V was pared by 4 bases and J by 7 bases, with 8 bases of the junction left unmatched. CDR1 is SGHRS, CDR2 YFSETQ, per germline. The CDR3 DNA reads TGCGCCAGCAGCCCCGGGACTAGCGGGGGGGCGGGTAATGAGCAGTTCTTC. Its protein product is CASSPGTSGGAGNEQFF.

This chain uses TRBV5-1 with TRBJ2-5, with 10 bases identical to TRBD2. Germline CDR1 SGHRS, CDR2 YFSETQ. The CDR3 contains 18 residues. Trimming took 0 bases from V and 4 from J; bases not matched to a gene: 12. CDR3 protein: CASSLAVTSGSRGETQYF. DNA of the CDR3: TGCGCCAGCAGCTTGGCCGTGACTAGCGGGTCGCGGGGAGAGACCCAGTACTTC.

The chain joins TRBV7-3 to TRBJ2-7; 10 nucleotides agree with TRBD2. V shed 2 bases, J shed 6 bases, and the junction held 4 bases outside the gene matches. There are 14 residues in the CDR3. The germline V gene has CDR1 SGHTA and CDR2 FQGTGA. In nucleotides, the CDR3 is TGTGCCAGCAGCTTAGCCAGCGGGGGGGGCGAGCAGTACTTC. This encodes CASSLASGGGEQYF.